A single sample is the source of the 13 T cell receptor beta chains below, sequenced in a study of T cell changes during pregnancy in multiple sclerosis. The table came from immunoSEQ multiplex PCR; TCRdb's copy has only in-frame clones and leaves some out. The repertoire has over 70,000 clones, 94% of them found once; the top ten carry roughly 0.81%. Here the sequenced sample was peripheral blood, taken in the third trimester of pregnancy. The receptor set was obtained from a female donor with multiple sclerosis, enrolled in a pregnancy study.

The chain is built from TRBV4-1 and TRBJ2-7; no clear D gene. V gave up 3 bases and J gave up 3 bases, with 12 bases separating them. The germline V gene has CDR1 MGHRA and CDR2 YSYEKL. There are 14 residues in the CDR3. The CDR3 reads CASSHGGLLYEQYF. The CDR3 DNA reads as TGCGCCAGCAGCCATGGCGGTTTACTCTACGAGCAGTACTTC.

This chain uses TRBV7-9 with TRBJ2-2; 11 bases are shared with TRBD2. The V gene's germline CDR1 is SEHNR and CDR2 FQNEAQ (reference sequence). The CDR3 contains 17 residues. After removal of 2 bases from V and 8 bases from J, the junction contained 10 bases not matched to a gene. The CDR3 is CASSLPASGRTAGELFF. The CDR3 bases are TGTGCCAGCAGCTTACCCGCTAGCGGGAGGACCGCGGGGGAGCTGTTTTTT.

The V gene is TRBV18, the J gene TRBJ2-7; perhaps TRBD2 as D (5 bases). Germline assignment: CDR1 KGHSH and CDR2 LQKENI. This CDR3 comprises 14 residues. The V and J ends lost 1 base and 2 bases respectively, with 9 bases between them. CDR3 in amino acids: CASSPQGATYEQYF. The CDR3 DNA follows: TGTGCCAGCTCACCACAGGGAGCGACCTACGAGCAGTACTTC.

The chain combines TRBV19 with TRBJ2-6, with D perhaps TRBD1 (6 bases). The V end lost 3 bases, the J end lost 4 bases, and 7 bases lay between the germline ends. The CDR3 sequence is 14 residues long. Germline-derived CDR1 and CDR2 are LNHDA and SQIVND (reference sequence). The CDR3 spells CASSIRGGANVLTF. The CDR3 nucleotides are TGTGCCAGTAGTATCAGGGGCGGGGCCAACGTCCTGACTTTC.

This CDR3 is CATSRGQATYYEQYF. CDR3 DNA sequence: TGTGCCACCAGCAGAGGTCAGGCCACCTACTACGAGCAGTACTTC. The V gene is TRBV15, the J gene TRBJ2-7; D unclear. This CDR3 has 15 amino acids. The V end lost 1 base, the J end lost 3 bases, and 13 bases lay between the germline ends. CDR1 and CDR2 from the germline V gene are LNHNV and YYDKDF (reference sequence).

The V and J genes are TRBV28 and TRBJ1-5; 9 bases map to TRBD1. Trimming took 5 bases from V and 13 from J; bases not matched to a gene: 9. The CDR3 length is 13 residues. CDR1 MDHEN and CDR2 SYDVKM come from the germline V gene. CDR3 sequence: CASSPPTGGSQHF. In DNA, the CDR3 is TGTGCCAGCAGTCCCCCCACAGGGGGCTCACAGCATTTT.

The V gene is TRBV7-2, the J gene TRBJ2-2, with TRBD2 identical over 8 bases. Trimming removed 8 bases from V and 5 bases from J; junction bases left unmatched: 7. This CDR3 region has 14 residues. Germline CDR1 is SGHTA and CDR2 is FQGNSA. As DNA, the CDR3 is TGTGCCAGCCTATCTAGCGGGTTTACCGGGGAGCTGTTTTTT. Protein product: CASLSSGFTGELFF.

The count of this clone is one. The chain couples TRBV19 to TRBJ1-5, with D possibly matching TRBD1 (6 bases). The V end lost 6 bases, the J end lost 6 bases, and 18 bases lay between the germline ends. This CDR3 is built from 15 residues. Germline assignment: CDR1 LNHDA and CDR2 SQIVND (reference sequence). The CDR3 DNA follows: TGTGCCAGTAGCTTCGGTGGGGGGGGCTTTCAGCCCCAGCATTTT. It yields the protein CASSFGGGGFQPQHF.

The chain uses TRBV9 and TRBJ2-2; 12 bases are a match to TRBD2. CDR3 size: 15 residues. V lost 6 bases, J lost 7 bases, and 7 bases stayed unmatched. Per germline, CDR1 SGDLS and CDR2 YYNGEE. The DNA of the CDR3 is TGTGCCAGCACCAGACTAGCGGGAGCTGGCGGGGAGCTGTTTTTT. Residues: CASTRLAGAGGELFF. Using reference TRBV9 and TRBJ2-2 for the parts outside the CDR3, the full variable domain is DSGVTQTPKHLITATGQRVTLRCSPRSGDLSVYWYQQSLDQGLQFLIQYYNGEERAKGNILERFSAQQFPDLHSELNLSSLELGDSALYFCASTRLAGAGGELFFGEGSRLTVL.

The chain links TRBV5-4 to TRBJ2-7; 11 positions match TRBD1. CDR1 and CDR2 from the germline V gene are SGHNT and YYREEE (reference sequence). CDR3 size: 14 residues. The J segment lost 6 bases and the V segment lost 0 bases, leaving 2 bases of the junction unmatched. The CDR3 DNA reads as TGTGCCAGCAGCTTGGCGGGGACAGGGGGCGAGCAGTACTTC. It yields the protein CASSLAGTGGEQYF.

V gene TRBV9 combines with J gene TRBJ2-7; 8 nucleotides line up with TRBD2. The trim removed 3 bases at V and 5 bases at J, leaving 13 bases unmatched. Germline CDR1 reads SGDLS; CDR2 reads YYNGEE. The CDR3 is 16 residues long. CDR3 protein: CASSARSGMGGDEQYF. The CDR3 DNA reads TGTGCCAGCAGCGCGCGTAGCGGGATGGGTGGAGACGAGCAGTACTTC.

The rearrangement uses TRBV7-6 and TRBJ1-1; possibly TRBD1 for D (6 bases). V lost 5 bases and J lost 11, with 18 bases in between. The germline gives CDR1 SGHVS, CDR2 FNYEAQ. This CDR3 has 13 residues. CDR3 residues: CASSPYPNRDAFF. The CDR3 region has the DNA TGTGCCAGCAGCCCATACCCAAACAGGGACGCTTTCTTT.

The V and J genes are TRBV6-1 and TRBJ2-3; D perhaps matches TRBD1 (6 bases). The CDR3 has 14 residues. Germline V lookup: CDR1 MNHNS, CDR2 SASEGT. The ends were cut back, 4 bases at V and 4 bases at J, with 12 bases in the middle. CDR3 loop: CASSGGTTPDTQYF. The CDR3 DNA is TGTGCCAGCAGTGGGGGGACAACTCCAGATACGCAGTATTTT.